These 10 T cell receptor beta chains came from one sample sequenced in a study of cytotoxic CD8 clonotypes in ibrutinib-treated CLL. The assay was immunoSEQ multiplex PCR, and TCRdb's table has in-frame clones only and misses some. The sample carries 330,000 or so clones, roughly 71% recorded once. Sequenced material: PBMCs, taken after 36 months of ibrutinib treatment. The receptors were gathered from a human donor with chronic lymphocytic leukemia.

The CDR3 DNA sequence: TGTGCCAGCATGGTCGTGAGGGGAACCTACGAGCAGTACTTC. This sequence encodes CASMVVRGTYEQYF. The chain carries TRBV2 and TRBJ2-7; D is perhaps TRBD1 or TRBD2 (5 bases each). V gave up 7 bases and J gave up 2 bases, with 15 bases separating them. Germline lookup yields CDR1 SNHLY and CDR2 FYNNEI. This CDR3 is built from 14 residues.

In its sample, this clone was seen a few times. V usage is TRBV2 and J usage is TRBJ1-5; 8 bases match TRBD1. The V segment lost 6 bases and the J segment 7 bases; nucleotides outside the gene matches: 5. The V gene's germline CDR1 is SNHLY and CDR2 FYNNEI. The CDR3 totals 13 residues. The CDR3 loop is CASRTGETQPQHF. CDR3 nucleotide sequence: TGTGCCAGCAGGACAGGGGAGACCCAGCCCCAGCATTTT.

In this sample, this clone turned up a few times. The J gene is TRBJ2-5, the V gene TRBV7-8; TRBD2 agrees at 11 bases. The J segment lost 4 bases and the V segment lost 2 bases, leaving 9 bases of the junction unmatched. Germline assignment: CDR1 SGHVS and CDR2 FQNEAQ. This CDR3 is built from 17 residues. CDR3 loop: CASSLLGLLAGAETQYF. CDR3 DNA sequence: TGTGCCAGCAGCTTACTGGGGTTACTAGCGGGAGCAGAGACCCAGTACTTC.

The CDR3 coding sequence is TGTGCTAGTGGTTTGACTACCTCGGCGGGGACAGGCAATCAGCCCCAGCATTTT. Translated: CASGLTTSAGTGNQPQHF. This sequence joins TRBV12-5 and TRBJ1-5, with TRBD1 matching over 7 bases. Losses at the gene ends were 2 bases for V and 2 bases for J; bases not matched to a gene: 12. The V gene's germline CDR1 is LGHNT and CDR2 FRNRAP. The CDR3 has 18 residues.

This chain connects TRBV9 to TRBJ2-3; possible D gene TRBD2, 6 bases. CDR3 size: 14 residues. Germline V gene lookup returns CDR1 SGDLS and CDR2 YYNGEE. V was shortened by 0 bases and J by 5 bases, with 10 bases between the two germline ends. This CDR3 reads CASSVGWREDTQYF. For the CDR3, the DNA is TGTGCCAGCAGCGTAGGCTGGCGGGAAGATACGCAGTATTTT.

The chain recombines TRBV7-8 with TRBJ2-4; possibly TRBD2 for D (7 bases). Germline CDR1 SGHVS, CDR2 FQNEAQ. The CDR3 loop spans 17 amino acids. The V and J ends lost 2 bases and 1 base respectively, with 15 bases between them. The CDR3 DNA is TGTGCCAGCAGCTTAAGGGGGGAGGGGGTTGCCAAAAACATTCAGTACTTC. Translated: CASSLRGEGVAKNIQYF.

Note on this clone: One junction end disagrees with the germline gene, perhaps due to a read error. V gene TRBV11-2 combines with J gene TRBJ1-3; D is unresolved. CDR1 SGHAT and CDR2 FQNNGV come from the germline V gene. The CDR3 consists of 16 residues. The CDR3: CASSPSMQFSGSTIYF. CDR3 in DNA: TGTGCCAGCAGCCCTAGTATGCAGTTCTCTGGAAGCACCATATATTTT.

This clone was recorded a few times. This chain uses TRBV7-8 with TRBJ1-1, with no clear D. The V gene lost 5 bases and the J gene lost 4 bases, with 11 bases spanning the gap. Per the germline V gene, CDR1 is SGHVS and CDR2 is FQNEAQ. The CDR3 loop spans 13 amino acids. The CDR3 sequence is CASSPIEGTEAFF. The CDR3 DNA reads TGTGCCAGCAGCCCCATTGAGGGCACTGAAGCTTTCTTT.

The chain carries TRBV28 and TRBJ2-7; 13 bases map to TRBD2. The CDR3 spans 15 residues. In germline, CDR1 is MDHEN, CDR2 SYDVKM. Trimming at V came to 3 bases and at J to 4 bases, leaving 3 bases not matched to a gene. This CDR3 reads CASSFGTSGIYEQYF. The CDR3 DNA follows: TGTGCCAGCAGTTTTGGGACTAGCGGGATATACGAGCAGTACTTC.

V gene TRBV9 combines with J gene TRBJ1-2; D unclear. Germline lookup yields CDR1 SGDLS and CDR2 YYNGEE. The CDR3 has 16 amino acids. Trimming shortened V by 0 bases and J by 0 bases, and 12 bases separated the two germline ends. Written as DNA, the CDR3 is TGTGCCAGCAGCGTAGCGGAGGGATTCCCTAACTATGGCTACACCTTC. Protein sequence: CASSVAEGFPNYGYTF.